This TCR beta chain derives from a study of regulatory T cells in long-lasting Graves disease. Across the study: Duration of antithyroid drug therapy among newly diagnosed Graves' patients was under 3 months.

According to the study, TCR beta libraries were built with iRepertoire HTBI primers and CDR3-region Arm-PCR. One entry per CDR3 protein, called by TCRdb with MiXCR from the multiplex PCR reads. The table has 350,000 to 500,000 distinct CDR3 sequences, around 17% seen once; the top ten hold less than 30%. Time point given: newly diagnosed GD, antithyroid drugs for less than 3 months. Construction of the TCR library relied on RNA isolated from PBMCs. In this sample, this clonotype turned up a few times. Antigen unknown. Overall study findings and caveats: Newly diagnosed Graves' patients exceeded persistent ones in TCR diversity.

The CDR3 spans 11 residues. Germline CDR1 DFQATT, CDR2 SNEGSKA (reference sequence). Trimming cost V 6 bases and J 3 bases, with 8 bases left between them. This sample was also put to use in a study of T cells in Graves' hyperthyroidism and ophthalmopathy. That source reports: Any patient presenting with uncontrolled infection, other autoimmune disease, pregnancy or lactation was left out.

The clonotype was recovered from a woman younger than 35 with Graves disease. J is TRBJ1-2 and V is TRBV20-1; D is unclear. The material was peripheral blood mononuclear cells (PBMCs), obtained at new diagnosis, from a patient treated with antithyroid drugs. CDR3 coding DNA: TGCAGTGCACCCATAGACTATGGCTACACCTTC. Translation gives CSAPIDYGYTF.